This passage covers 28 T cell receptor beta chains from one sample sequenced in a study of shared clonotypes between healthy human individuals. Method: immunoSEQ multiplex PCR; TCRdb's copy keeps in-frame clones and lacks some. The sample consists of some 200,000 clones, 60% to 80% of them appearing once. Sequenced input: memory CD4+ T cells sorted from blood. The subset: CD45RA-negative fraction. Receptors were obtained from a man aged 25 to 40 in good health.

The rearrangement uses TRBV27 and TRBJ2-3; the D gene is possibly TRBD2 (5 bases). The CDR3 spans 16 residues. In germline, CDR1 is MNHEY, CDR2 SMNVEV (reference sequence). With 2 bases removed from V and 1 base from J, the gap between germline ends came to 13 bases. CDR3 region: CASSLRAQRGTDTQYF. CDR3 DNA sequence: TGTGCCAGCAGTTTACGGGCCCAGAGGGGCACAGATACGCAGTATTTT.

This clone was picked up a small number of times. This chain uses TRBV28 with TRBJ1-5, with TRBD1 matching over 8 bases. The CDR3 consists of 14 residues. In germline, CDR1 is MDHEN, CDR2 SYDVKM. J was trimmed by 3 bases and V by 5 bases; bases with no gene match: 3. This chain's CDR3 is CASSPGGNNQPQHF. CDR3 DNA: TGTGCCAGCAGTCCAGGGGGCAACAATCAGCCCCAGCATTTT.

The chain couples TRBV6-1 to TRBJ2-7; D is perhaps TRBD1 (6 bases). CDR1 and CDR2 (germline): MNHNS, SASEGT. V was trimmed by 6 bases and J by 7 bases, leaving 19 bases between them. The CDR3 contains 14 residues. The CDR3 here is CASSPTGPLREQYF. The CDR3, as DNA: TGTGCCAGCAGCCCGACAGGACCTCTGAGGGAGCAGTACTTC.

The J gene is TRBJ2-1, the V gene TRBV2, with 8 bases aligning to TRBD1. Germline V gene sequence: CDR1 SNHLY, CDR2 FYNNEI. The CDR3 has 14 residues. J gave up 4 bases and V 2 bases, and 1 base lay outside the gene matches. The CDR3 region is CASSERQGYNEQFF. Written as DNA, the CDR3 is TGTGCCAGCAGTGAACGACAGGGGTACAATGAGCAGTTCTTC.

Only one count was recorded for this clone. The chain uses TRBV2 and TRBJ2-1; 13 bases line up with TRBD2. CDR1 and CDR2 from the germline V gene are SNHLY and FYNNEI. The junction had 6 bases not matched to a gene; V was cut back by 6 bases and J by 1 base. The CDR3 has 17 residues. CDR3 bases: TGTGCCAGCAGGGCGGGACTAGCGGGAACGTCCTACAATGAGCAGTTCTTC. Residues: CASRAGLAGTSYNEQFF.

The chain carries TRBV10-3 and TRBJ2-1; D possibly corresponds to TRBD1 (6 bases). The CDR3 is 15 amino acids. V lost 3 bases and J lost 4, with 13 bases in between. Germline V gene lookup returns CDR1 ENHRY and CDR2 SYGVKD. In DNA, the CDR3 is TGTGCCATCAGTGATGGACAGAGCAGGTACAATGAGCAGTTCTTC. Its protein product is CAISDGQSRYNEQFF.

This chain uses TRBV6-5 with TRBJ1-3, with 12 bases that match TRBD1. CDR1 and CDR2 (germline): MNHEY, SVGAGI. The CDR3 loop spans 15 amino acids. Trimming cost V 6 bases and J 6 bases; bases outside gene matches: 6. CDR3 bases: TGTGCCAGCAGGGGGACAGGGGGCTTAGTAAACACCATATATTTT. Its protein is CASRGTGGLVNTIYF.

The chain employs TRBV7-2 and TRBJ2-5; possibly TRBD1 for D (5 bases). Trimming shortened V by 1 base and J by 2 bases, and 11 bases separated the two germline ends. CDR3 length: 15 residues. Germline values: CDR1 SGHTA, CDR2 FQGNSA. The CDR3 coding sequence is TGTGCCAGCAGCTTAGATTCGACAGATCAAGAGACCCAGTACTTC. Protein sequence: CASSLDSTDQETQYF.

This clone has a handful of counts. The chain uses TRBV28 and TRBJ1-2; TRBD1 might be the D (5 bases). Per the germline V gene, CDR1 is MDHEN and CDR2 is SYDVKM. CDR3 length: 12 amino acids. The V end lost 5 bases, the J end lost 14 bases, and 18 bases lay between the germline ends. The CDR3 bases are TGTGCCAGCAGTACCTCCGGGGCTACAGGAACCTTC. Encoded protein: CASSTSGATGTF.

This chain joins TRBV7-2 and TRBJ2-7; D might be TRBD2 (5 bases). Trimming removed 5 bases from V and 6 bases from J, with 11 bases in between. The CDR3 is 12 amino acids. CDR1 and CDR2 from the germline V gene are SGHTA and FQGNSA. The CDR3 here is CASSDPSREQYF. In DNA, the CDR3 is TGTGCCAGCAGCGATCCTAGCCGCGAGCAGTACTTC.

This chain links TRBV6-4 with TRBJ2-3, with D perhaps given as TRBD1 or TRBD2 (6 bases each). V was clipped by 0 bases and J by 4 bases, with 11 bases between them. The germline V gene encodes CDR1 MRHNA and CDR2 SNTAGT. The CDR3 contains 15 residues. CDR3 in DNA: TGTGCCAGCAGTGACTCCGGGGGCGGCGCAGATACGCAGTATTTT. Translating it yields CASSDSGGGADTQYF.

The chain couples TRBV7-9 to TRBJ2-7; D is possibly TRBD1 (6 bases). The germline CDR1 and CDR2 sequences are SEHNR and FQNEAQ (reference sequence). This CDR3 has 15 residues. Trimming took 6 bases from V and 6 from J, leaving 21 bases between them. CDR3 DNA sequence: TGTGCCAGCAGTGTCATGGGGACACCCAGGGGCGAGCAGTACTTC. It codes for CASSVMGTPRGEQYF.

V and J are TRBV7-6 and TRBJ2-2, with TRBD2 identical over 11 bases. This CDR3 has 16 amino acids. Germline V gives CDR1 SGHVS, CDR2 FNYEAQ. After removal of 0 bases from V and 6 bases from J, the junction contained 3 bases not matched to a gene. CDR3 in DNA: TGTGCCAGCAGCTTAGCAACTAGCGGGAGTTCCGGGGAGCTGTTTTTT. Protein: CASSLATSGSSGELFF. The full variable domain, with the rest looked up from reference TRBV7-6 and TRBJ2-2, is GAGVSQSPRYKVTKRGQDVALRCDPISGHVSLYWYRQALGQGPEFLTYFNYEAQQDKSGLPNDRFSAERPEGSISTLTIQRTEQRDSAMYRCASSLATSGSSGELFFGEGSRLTVL.

This clone was seen just once. CDR3 loop: CASSWDDRGRIYEQYF. The CDR3 DNA follows: TGCGCCAGCAGCTGGGACGACAGGGGCCGGATCTACGAGCAGTACTTC. The V gene is TRBV5-1, the J gene TRBJ2-7; TRBD1 agrees at 8 bases. The CDR3 totals 16 residues. Germline V gene data show CDR1 as SGHRS and CDR2 as YFSETQ. With 3 bases clipped from V and 3 bases from J, the junction kept 11 bases outside the gene matches.

The chain recombines TRBV9 with TRBJ2-5, with TRBD2 matching over 9 bases. Germline V gives CDR1 SGDLS, CDR2 YYNGEE. This CDR3 is 16 amino acids long. V was clipped by 0 bases and J by 2 bases; unmatched bases: 5. The CDR3 DNA follows: TGTGCCAGCAGCGTAGCAAGCGGGAGGACTCAAGAGACCCAGTACTTC. This gives the protein CASSVASGRTQETQYF.

This clone has ten or more counts. J is TRBJ1-2 and V is TRBV15; D gene unclear. Germline values: CDR1 LNHNV, CDR2 YYDKDF (reference sequence). The CDR3 runs to 13 residues. V lost 1 base to trimming and J lost 7 bases, with 10 bases between them. The CDR3, as DNA: TGTGCCACCAGCAGAGGGACCGCGGGTGGCTACACCTTC. Residues: CATSRGTAGGYTF.

The chain combines TRBV6-6 with TRBJ2-5, with 7 positions matching TRBD1. CDR3 length: 13 residues. CDR1 is MNHNY and CDR2 is SVGAGI in the germline V gene (reference sequence). Trimming cost V 2 bases and J 5 bases; bases outside gene matches: 2. The CDR3 nucleotides read TGTGCCAGCAGTTACCCGGACAGGGAGACCCAGTACTTC. Translated: CASSYPDRETQYF.

CDR3: CASSTEQSSSYNEQFF. CDR3 coding DNA: TGTGCCAGCAGTACCGAACAAAGTAGCTCCTACAATGAGCAGTTCTTC. This chain uses TRBV28 with TRBJ2-1; D is uncertain. V shed 5 bases and J shed 0 bases, with 14 bases lying between them. This CDR3 is built from 16 residues. Germline loops: CDR1 MDHEN, CDR2 SYDVKM.

This clone was detected many times. The chain couples TRBV6-1 to TRBJ1-5, with a weak D call TRBD1 (6 bases). Per the germline V gene, CDR1 is MNHNS and CDR2 is SASEGT. This CDR3 has 15 residues. V was pared by 8 bases and J by 6 bases, with 20 bases between. As DNA, the CDR3 is TGTGCCAGCCCCGAAAGCAGGGGAGAGGGTCAGCCCCAGCATTTT. Protein sequence: CASPESRGEGQPQHF.

V usage is TRBV11-2 and J usage is TRBJ2-6, with unresolved D. The CDR3 length is 14 residues. Trimming left V 4 bases short and J 0 bases short, with 4 bases between. Germline lookup yields CDR1 SGHAT and CDR2 FQNNGV. The CDR3 DNA follows: TGTGCCAGCAGCTCCAGCTCTGGGGCCAACGTCCTGACTTTC. Translated, it gives CASSSSSGANVLTF.

This clone was detected only once. The CDR3 DNA reads as TGTGCCAGCAGTAGACTAGCGGGAGGCCCCGGGGAGCTGTTTTTT. Its translation is CASSRLAGGPGELFF. V and J are TRBV28 and TRBJ2-2; 13 nucleotides align to TRBD2. The germline gives CDR1 MDHEN, CDR2 SYDVKM. The CDR3 covers 15 residues. Trimming at V came to 5 bases and at J to 6 bases, leaving 3 bases not matched to a gene. Based on the CDR3 plus reference TRBV28 and TRBJ2-2, the full variable domain is DVKVTQSSRYLVKRTGEKVFLECVQDMDHENMFWYRQDPGLGLRLIYFSYDVKMKEKGDIPEGYSVSREKKERFSLILESASTNQTSMYLCASSRLAGGPGELFFGEGSRLTVL.

This rearrangement joins TRBV5-1 to TRBJ2-7; D possibly uses TRBD1 or TRBD2 (5 bases each). V was clipped by 1 base and J by 3 bases, with 11 bases between them. The CDR3 is made up of 14 amino acids. Germline-derived CDR1 and CDR2 are SGHRS and YFSETQ. Here the CDR3 DNA reads TGCGCCAGCAGCTTGACGTCAGGGAGCTACGAGCAGTACTTC. Amino acid sequence: CASSLTSGSYEQYF.

The chain links TRBV6-1 to TRBJ2-3; D is unresolved. The germline CDR1 and CDR2 sequences are MNHNS and SASEGT. The CDR3 is 14 amino acids. V was shortened by 4 bases and J by 0 bases, with 8 bases between the two germline ends. CDR3 protein: CASSVGLSTDTQYF. CDR3 in DNA: TGTGCCAGCAGTGTGGGTCTTAGCACAGATACGCAGTATTTT.

The rearrangement uses TRBV6-4 and TRBJ2-2, with D tentatively TRBD2 (6 bases). Trimming pared 6 bases from V and 6 bases from J, leaving 14 bases between. This CDR3 comprises 14 residues. Germline V gene data show CDR1 as MRHNA and CDR2 as SNTAGT. As DNA, the CDR3 is TGTGCCAGCAGGACGGGAGTAGGATCCGGGGAGCTGTTTTTT. Translation gives CASRTGVGSGELFF.

This clone has more than one count but fewer than ten. In the same sample, other DNA sequences code for this CDR3. This chain joins TRBV5-1 and TRBJ1-4, with D unclear. V was pared by 5 bases and J by 0 bases, with 11 bases between. CDR1 and CDR2 from the germline V gene are SGHRS and YFSETQ. The CDR3 covers 15 residues. The CDR3 sequence is CASSPEEATNEKLFF. In DNA form, the CDR3 reads TGCGCCAGCAGTCCCGAAGAGGCAACTAATGAAAAACTGTTTTTT.

The J gene is TRBJ2-2, the V gene TRBV7-8; the D is unclear. Germline V gene data show CDR1 as SGHVS and CDR2 as FQNEAQ. This CDR3 is 13 amino acids long. The V and J ends lost 6 bases and 3 bases respectively, with 8 bases between them. CDR3 DNA: TGTGCCAGCAGTCCCCTCGACACCGGGGAGCTGTTTTTT. It specifies CASSPLDTGELFF.

The V and J genes are TRBV7-9 and TRBJ2-2; 14 positions agree with TRBD2. The CDR3 runs 18 residues. V was clipped by 4 bases and J by 6 bases; unmatched bases: 10. The germline V gene has CDR1 SEHNR and CDR2 FQNEAQ (reference sequence). Here the CDR3 DNA reads TGTGCCAGCAGCTCATGGTTGACTAGCGGGAGGGCCGCCGGGGAGCTGTTTTTT. Its protein is CASSSWLTSGRAAGELFF.

The chain has TRBV6-1 and TRBJ1-2; D may be TRBD1 (6 bases). Germline V CDR1 and CDR2: MNHNS, SASEGT. The V and J ends lost 4 bases and 4 bases respectively, with 19 bases between them. The CDR3 is 16 amino acids. The CDR3 region has the DNA TGTGCCAGCAGTGGCGGCAGTTCGGGGGCCGGCTATGGCTACACCTTC. The encoded protein is CASSGGSSGAGYGYTF.